The 27 T cell receptor beta chains presented below share a single source sample, sequenced in a study of T-cell memory formation after mild COVID-19 (dated by TCRdb to the early 2020s). Library preparation was by 5' RACE. Instrument on record: Illumina NovaSeq 6000. The raw public data were reprocessed by TCRdb itself: fastp quality trimming at Q25, MiXCR clonotype calling, in-frame beta chains only. Duplicate CDR3 protein sequences are folded into a single record with the most common DNA and genes. The sample profile shows 100,000 to 150,000 distinct CDR3 sequences; roughly 15% of them were found once. Of the sample, 14% is held by the ten largest clones. The sequenced material came from PBMCs or a T cell subset sorted from them (not recorded which). The receptor set was obtained from an adult woman who had mild COVID-19 (a few samples of this study predate the infection). The sample titles of this study are shuffled in the database, so cell type and time point are left out; the donor was told from shared clones.

This clonotype has only a few counts. This chain uses TRBV7-2 with TRBJ1-1; 11 bases map to TRBD1. The CDR3 totals 13 residues. V lost 6 bases, J lost 4 bases, and 1 base stayed unmatched. Germline loops: CDR1 SGHTA, CDR2 FQGNSA. Here the CDR3 reads CASSGQGATEAFF. The CDR3 nucleotides are TGTGCCAGCAGTGGACAGGGGGCCACTGAAGCTTTCTTT.

This clonotype was recorded a few times. The chain recombines TRBV19 with TRBJ2-3; TRBD1 matches 9 bases. Germline V gives CDR1 LNHDA, CDR2 SQIVND (reference sequence). This CDR3 comprises 17 residues. V shed 10 bases, J shed 5 bases, and the junction held 19 bases outside the gene matches. The CDR3 nucleotides read TGTGCCACCTCTTTCGAGAGGGGGGACAGGGAGGGAGATACGCAGTATTTT. Protein sequence: CATSFERGDREGDTQYF.

This chain links TRBV7-9 with TRBJ2-7, with TRBD1 as a possible D gene (6 bases). The ends were cut back, 5 bases at V and 7 bases at J, with 18 bases in the middle. The germline V gene has CDR1 SEHNR and CDR2 FQNEAQ (reference sequence). This CDR3 contains 14 residues. The CDR3 sequence: CASSTGTWKEEQYF. CDR3 coding DNA: TGTGCCAGCAGCACCGGGACATGGAAGGAGGAGCAGTACTTC.

The chain employs TRBV18 and TRBJ1-1; 9 bases agree with TRBD1. Germline CDR1 and CDR2: KGHSH and LQKENI. The CDR3 covers 15 residues. With V trimmed by 4 bases and J by 5 bases, 8 bases remained unmatched. The CDR3 DNA reads TGTGCCAGCTCACTTGGGACAGGGAGAATTACTGAAGCTTTCTTT. Its protein product is CASSLGTGRITEAFF. Together with reference TRBV18 and TRBJ1-1, the CDR3 gives the full variable domain: NAGVMQNPRHLVRRRGQEARLRCSPMKGHSHVYWYRQLPEEGLKFMVYLQKENIIDESGMPKERFSAEFPKEGPSILRIQQVVRGDSAAYFCASSLGTGRITEAFFGQGTRLTVV.

In its sample, this clonotype was seen many times. V usage is TRBV20-1 and J usage is TRBJ1-1; tentative D call: TRBD1 (5 bases). CDR3 length: 14 amino acids. From germline, CDR1 is DFQATT and CDR2 SNEGSKA (reference sequence). The CDR3 is CRALRGGMNTEAFF. CDR3 sequence (DNA): TGCAGAGCCCTTAGGGGCGGAATGAACACTGAAGCTTTCTTT.

This clonotype has a handful of counts. J is TRBJ1-1 and V is TRBV20-1, with a tentative D call TRBD1 (5 bases). The CDR3 runs 12 residues. Deletions cut 1 base from V and 4 bases from J, with 7 bases between. Germline CDR1 is DFQATT and CDR2 is SNEGSKA (reference sequence). The CDR3 sequence is CSARVGGTEAFF. In DNA form, the CDR3 reads TGCAGTGCTAGAGTTGGGGGCACTGAAGCTTTCTTT.

This clonotype came up once. V and J are TRBV2 and TRBJ1-5; 7 bases agree with TRBD1. The CDR3 has 15 amino acids. Trimming cost V 3 bases and J 2 bases; bases outside gene matches: 4. CDR1 and CDR2 from the germline V gene are SNHLY and FYNNEI. CDR3 coding DNA: TGTGCCAGCAGTGATCAGGGGGTCGGCAATCAGCCCCAGCATTTT. It translates to CASSDQGVGNQPQHF.

This clonotype appeared a few times. This chain links TRBV4-1 with TRBJ2-7; maybe TRBD2 (5 bases). CDR3 length equals 16 residues. Trimming removed 0 bases at V and 3 bases at J, with 15 bases between. Germline assignment: CDR1 MGHRA and CDR2 YSYEKL. The CDR3: CASSQDPPSSFYEQYF. For the CDR3, the DNA is TGCGCCAGCAGCCAAGATCCACCTAGCAGCTTCTACGAGCAGTACTTC.

Only a few counts were recorded for this clonotype. The chain's CDR3 is CASSFYLENTEAFF. CDR3 nucleotide sequence: TGCGCCAGCAGCTTTTATTTGGAGAACACTGAAGCTTTCTTT. V is TRBV5-1 and J is TRBJ1-1; D gene uncertain. Per germline, CDR1 SGHRS and CDR2 YFSETQ. Trimming pared 2 bases from V and 1 base from J, leaving 9 bases between. This CDR3 spans 14 amino acids.

This clonotype has more than one count but fewer than ten. V is TRBV3-1 and J is TRBJ1-1, with D tentatively TRBD1 (6 bases). Trimming stripped 6 bases from V and 1 base from J, with 9 bases between. CDR1 is LGHDT, CDR2 YNNKEL, per germline (reference sequence). The CDR3 consists of 13 residues. CDR3 coding DNA: TGTGCCAGCAGTCCCAGGGGGAACACTGAAGCTTTCTTT. It encodes CASSPRGNTEAFF.

In this sample, this clonotype turned up a few times. The chain joins TRBV29-1 to TRBJ2-7; no reliable D call. Trimming stripped 1 base from V and 7 bases from J, with 11 bases between. Germline CDR1 SQVTM, CDR2 ANQGSEA. CDR3 length: 12 residues. DNA for the CDR3: TGCAGCGTTGAAGGGTCAGGTCGGGAGCAGTACTTC. Translation gives CSVEGSGREQYF.

The genes are TRBV14 and TRBJ2-1, with TRBD2 matching over 7 bases. Trimming at V came to 3 bases and at J to 3 bases, leaving 2 bases not matched to a gene. CDR1 and CDR2 from the germline V gene are SGHDN and FVKESK. The CDR3 spans 14 residues. This CDR3 is CASSQGLNYNEQFF. CDR3 DNA: TGTGCCAGCAGCCAGGGACTAAACTACAATGAGCAGTTCTTC.

The V call is TRBV10-3, the J call TRBJ2-5, with D tentatively TRBD2 (6 bases). This CDR3 has 13 amino acids. The germline V and J ends were trimmed by 10 bases and 5 bases, with 17 bases remaining between them. CDR1 ENHRY and CDR2 SYGVKD come from the germline V gene. The CDR3 DNA is TGTGCCACGGCGGTGGAGGGGAAGGAGACCCAGTACTTC. Its protein product is CATAVEGKETQYF.

Only a few counts were recorded for this clonotype. The junction departs from the called germline gene at one end, perhaps through a read error. This chain connects TRBV27 to TRBJ2-1, with D maybe TRBD2 (5 bases). This CDR3 is built from 15 residues. Germline lookup yields CDR1 MNHEY and CDR2 SMNVEV (reference sequence). CDR3 residues: CASSLSRTPYNEQFF. The CDR3 DNA reads TGTGCCAGCAGTTTAAGCAGGACTCCCTATAATGAGCAGTTCTTC.

This chain uses TRBV15 with TRBJ2-1; 7 bases map to TRBD2. This CDR3 is 15 amino acids long. V lost 0 bases and J lost 9; bases outside the gene matches: 8. The germline V gene has CDR1 LNHNV and CDR2 YYDKDF (reference sequence). CDR3 amino acids: CATSREGGTSGEQFF. In DNA, the CDR3 is TGTGCCACCAGCAGAGAGGGAGGGACTTCGGGTGAGCAGTTCTTC.

DNA of the CDR3: TGTGCCAGCAGCTTAGGAGCGGGAGACGACGAGCAGTACTTC. As protein: CASSLGAGDDEQYF. The V gene is TRBV7-9, the J gene TRBJ2-7, with 8 bases lining up with TRBD2. Germline V CDR1 and CDR2: SEHNR, FQNEAQ (reference sequence). With 1 base clipped from V and 5 bases from J, the junction kept 4 bases outside the gene matches. The CDR3 is made up of 14 amino acids.

The chain couples TRBV9 to TRBJ2-3; D call uncertain. In germline, CDR1 is SGDLS, CDR2 YYNGEE. The length of the CDR3 is 14 residues. Trimming took off 0 bases at V and 0 bases at J, with 5 bases between the two ends. CDR3 loop: CASSVGVSTDTQYF. CDR3 sequence (DNA): TGTGCCAGCAGCGTAGGAGTTAGCACAGATACGCAGTATTTT.

In its sample, this clonotype was seen a few times. CDR3 sequence reads: CASSSPSTGFYGYTF. The CDR3, as DNA: TGTGCCAGCAGTTCTCCTTCGACAGGATTCTATGGCTACACCTTC. The J gene is TRBJ1-2, the V gene TRBV12-3 or TRBV12-4; possible D gene TRBD1, 6 bases. The CDR3 is made up of 15 amino acids. The V gene lost 4 bases and the J gene lost 4 bases, with 16 bases spanning the gap.

The chain carries TRBV20-1 and TRBJ1-4, with D possibly matching TRBD1 (6 bases). This CDR3 has 12 amino acids. CDR1 is DFQATT and CDR2 is SNEGSKA in the germline V gene (reference sequence). Between the trimmed V and J ends, which lost 2 bases and 7 bases, there was a span of 8 bases. CDR3 DNA sequence: TGCAGTGCTAGACAGGGGATTGAAAAACTGTTTTTT. Protein sequence: CSARQGIEKLFF.

The sample holds a few counts of this clonotype. The chain is built from TRBV4-1 and TRBJ2-1; TRBD1 agrees at 8 bases. This CDR3 is 16 amino acids long. V was clipped by 4 bases and J by 10 bases; unmatched bases: 15. Per germline, CDR1 MGHRA and CDR2 YSYEKL. The CDR3: CASSPRTIGPGGEQFF. In nucleotides, the CDR3 is TGCGCCAGCAGCCCGAGAACCATAGGGCCAGGGGGCGAGCAGTTCTTC.

The chain is built from TRBV5-1 and TRBJ2-7, with 9 bases matching TRBD1. The CDR3 contains 15 residues. The germline V gene encodes CDR1 SGHRS and CDR2 YFSETQ. J was trimmed by 3 bases and V by 4 bases; bases with no gene match: 8. The CDR3 coding sequence is TGCGCCAGCAGCGCGGGACAGGGTCTTCTCTACGAGCAGTACTTC. Translating it yields CASSAGQGLLYEQYF.

In DNA, the CDR3 is TGCAGTGCCGGGGAGGCCCAGTACTTC. Translating it yields CSAGEAQYF. The chain has TRBV20-1 and TRBJ2-5, with a tentative D call TRBD2 (6 bases). Trimming took 6 bases from V and 9 from J, leaving 8 bases between them. The germline CDR1 and CDR2 sequences are DFQATT and SNEGSKA (reference sequence). CDR3 length: 9 residues.

Ten or more counts support this clonotype. This chain joins TRBV5-1 and TRBJ1-1; D possibly corresponds to TRBD1 (6 bases). V lost 0 bases, J lost 8 bases, and 14 bases lay in between. In germline, CDR1 is SGHRS, CDR2 YFSETQ. CDR3 length: 14 residues. CDR3 residues: CASSLGQVESEAFF. CDR3 in DNA: TGCGCCAGCAGCTTGGGACAGGTGGAATCCGAAGCTTTCTTT.

This clonotype was counted a few times. The genes are TRBV11-2 and TRBJ2-1; D unclear. The V and J ends lost 5 bases and 10 bases respectively, with 12 bases between them. Germline assignment: CDR1 SGHAT and CDR2 FQNNGV. The CDR3 sequence is 12 residues long. CDR3 in amino acids: CASSADGSEQFF. The CDR3 DNA reads as TGTGCCAGCAGCGCAGACGGTTCAGAGCAGTTCTTC.

The chain is built from TRBV5-5 and TRBJ1-4; tentative D call: TRBD1 (5 bases). V lost 4 bases and J lost 6, with 16 bases in between. Germline V CDR1 and CDR2: SGHKS, YYEKEE (reference sequence). CDR3 length: 15 amino acids. The CDR3 DNA sequence: TGTGCCAGCAGCCTCCAGTGGGGCCAGGATGAAAAACTGTTTTTT. Translated, it gives CASSLQWGQDEKLFF.

The rearrangement uses TRBV7-9 and TRBJ2-1; D is unresolved. V lost 1 base to trimming and J lost 5 bases, with 6 bases between them. The CDR3 contains 13 residues. Germline V gene data show CDR1 as SEHNR and CDR2 as FQNEAQ (reference sequence). The CDR3 DNA reads as TGTGCCAGCAGCTTAGTATCCCACAATGAGCAGTTCTTC. Translated: CASSLVSHNEQFF.

This clonotype was observed a handful of times. This chain connects TRBV9 to TRBJ2-5; 7 bases fit TRBD1. J lost 9 bases, V lost 4 bases, and 15 bases had no gene match. The CDR3 has 15 amino acids. Germline CDR1 and CDR2: SGDLS and YYNGEE. Here the CDR3 reads CASSPDPGQLFAQYF. The DNA for the CDR3 is TGTGCCAGCAGCCCAGACCCGGGACAGCTTTTCGCCCAGTACTTC.